The T cell receptor (beta chain) described here comes from a study of blood T cell repertoires in COVID-19. Study-level information: In each case, the material was cDNA or gDNA derived from T cells, B-cell-depleted T cells, or PBMCs.

Data came from immunoSEQ multiplex PCR; TCRdb stores just in-frame clones and leaves some out. In the table there are tens of thousands of clones, around four fifths of which are singletons. The sample consisted of peripheral blood. The source is a woman older than 75 with active or convalescent COVID-19.

The CDR3 loop is CATSGQGTAYEQYF. The CDR3 DNA follows: TGTGCCACCAGCGGCCAAGGGACAGCCTACGAGCAGTACTTC. This chain joins TRBV15 and TRBJ2-7; 7 bases map to TRBD1. This CDR3 spans 14 amino acids. Unmatched junction bases numbered 6, after V lost 5 bases and J lost 2 bases. Per the germline V gene, CDR1 is LNHNV and CDR2 is YYDKDF (reference sequence).